The 23 T cell receptor beta chains given below trace back to one sample, sequenced in a study of shared T cell receptors in the human thymus. The data were produced by immunoSEQ multiplex PCR, yet TCRdb's version contains in-frame clones alone and is incomplete. The data contain 650,000 to 950,000 clones, 80% to 90% of them singletons. Another study also made use of these data, one on human thymus T cells.

Material: thymocytes. The receptor source for this set is a girl under three years old with a congenital heart defect.

The chain uses TRBV7-2 and TRBJ2-2; D uncertain. The V and J ends lost 5 bases and 6 bases respectively, with 10 bases between them. The CDR3 spans 13 residues. In germline, CDR1 is SGHTA, CDR2 FQGNSA. Written as DNA, the CDR3 is TGTGCCAGCAGCCCCCGTCCCCCCGGGGAGCTGTTTTTT. It specifies CASSPRPPGELFF.

The V call is TRBV10-2, the J call TRBJ1-5; TRBD1 matches 7 bases. This CDR3 comprises 16 residues. V lost 3 bases and J lost 3; bases outside the gene matches: 8. The germline CDR1 and CDR2 sequences are WSHSY and SAAADI. The CDR3 sequence is CASSDQLTGPNQPQHF. CDR3 coding DNA: TGCGCCAGCAGTGACCAACTGACAGGGCCCAATCAGCCCCAGCATTTT.

This clone was recorded a few times. The chain recombines TRBV4-3 with TRBJ2-1; D remains ambiguous. CDR1 is LGHNA, CDR2 YSLEER, per germline. This CDR3 region has 17 residues. The ends were cut back, 0 bases at V and 4 bases at J, with 16 bases in the middle. CDR3 residues: CASSQDPPSVDYNEQFF. The DNA for the CDR3 is TGCGCCAGCAGCCAAGATCCGCCTAGTGTTGATTACAATGAGCAGTTCTTC.

J is TRBJ1-6 and V is TRBV11-2, with D perhaps TRBD1 (5 bases). CDR1 and CDR2 (germline): SGHAT, FQNNGV. The V end was cut by 5 bases, the J end by 9 bases, with 14 bases between. The CDR3 length is 14 residues. CDR3 amino acids: CASSQGRAGSPLHF. The CDR3 DNA follows: TGTGCCAGCAGCCAGGGCAGGGCAGGTTCACCCCTCCACTTT.

V and J are TRBV2 and TRBJ1-2; tentatively, D is TRBD1 (6 bases). CDR3 length: 12 amino acids. The germline V gene encodes CDR1 SNHLY and CDR2 FYNNEI. Trimming left V 9 bases short and J 4 bases short, with 12 bases between. CDR3 DNA sequence: TGTGCCAGATGGGGGCCGGGCTATGGCTACACCTTC. The encoded protein is CARWGPGYGYTF.

The chain joins TRBV27 to TRBJ2-4, with D unclear. Germline CDR1 and CDR2: MNHEY and SMNVEV (reference sequence). The ends were cut back, 7 bases at V and 2 bases at J, with 9 bases in the middle. The CDR3 extends over 13 amino acids. Here the CDR3 reads CASTSPTKNIQYF. CDR3 sequence (DNA): TGTGCCAGCACGTCCCCTACCAAAAACATTCAGTACTTC.

J is TRBJ1-1 and V is TRBV5-6; D unclear. The CDR3 totals 16 residues. From germline, CDR1 is SGHDT and CDR2 YYEEEE. The V and J ends lost 3 bases and 0 bases respectively, with 15 bases between them. CDR3 sequence (DNA): TGTGCCAGCAGCTCTCGACTCCCCGGGGTGAACACTGAAGCTTTCTTT. Translating gives CASSSRLPGVNTEAFF.

The chain is built from TRBV12-5 and TRBJ1-2, with D tentatively TRBD1 (5 bases). V was shortened by 5 bases and J by 4 bases, with 14 bases between the two germline ends. Germline CDR1 reads LGHNT; CDR2 reads FRNRAP. The CDR3 loop spans 14 amino acids. CDR3 loop: CASGTGAESYGYTF. The CDR3 nucleotides are TGTGCTAGTGGTACTGGGGCAGAGAGCTATGGCTACACCTTC.

In this sample, this clone turned up once. The chain employs TRBV5-1 and TRBJ2-1; 9 bases are a match to TRBD2. Germline V CDR1 and CDR2: SGHRS, YFSETQ. This CDR3 spans 16 amino acids. V lost 7 bases and J lost 7; bases outside the gene matches: 15. The CDR3 DNA follows: TGCGCCAGCGGGAGGCGCGGGGGGGGATTTGTGAATGAGCAGTTCTTC. Protein: CASGRRGGGFVNEQFF. Full variable domain (missing parts from reference TRBV5-1 and TRBJ2-1): KAGVTQTPRYLIKTRGQQVTLSCSPISGHRSVSWYQQTPGQGLQFLFEYFSETQRNKGNFPGRFSGRQFSNSRSEMNVSTLELGDSALYLCASGRRGGGFVNEQFFGPGTRLTVL.

This clone has just one count. This chain links TRBV5-8 with TRBJ1-5; a possible D gene is TRBD1 (6 bases). The CDR3 has 15 amino acids. V shed 5 bases and J shed 6 bases, with 18 bases lying between them. Per the germline V gene, CDR1 is SGHTS and CDR2 is YDEGEE. Here the CDR3 DNA reads TGTGCCAGCAGTACCGGGACATTACCGGGTCAGCCCCAGCATTTT. Translated: CASSTGTLPGQPQHF.

This chain joins TRBV6-1 and TRBJ1-2; TRBD1 matches 7 bases. Trimming took 0 bases from V and 3 from J; bases not matched to a gene: 7. The CDR3 is 16 amino acids. Germline CDR1 MNHNS, CDR2 SASEGT. This CDR3 reads CASSEAAGTDHYGYTF. The CDR3 DNA follows: TGTGCCAGCAGTGAAGCGGCTGGGACAGACCACTATGGCTACACCTTC.

This chain's CDR3 is CASSVGTGGGGANVLTF. The CDR3 nucleotides are TGTGCCAGCAGCGTCGGGACAGGGGGCGGTGGGGCCAACGTCCTGACTTTC. The chain has TRBV7-9 and TRBJ2-6; 12 bases map to TRBD1. Germline V gives CDR1 SEHNR, CDR2 FQNEAQ (reference sequence). With 5 bases clipped from V and 3 bases from J, the junction kept 5 bases outside the gene matches. This CDR3 has 17 residues.

For this clone: The sample holds other DNA sequences that translate to the same CDR3. The gene calls are TRBV6-1 and TRBJ1-3; maybe TRBD1 (5 bases). Trimming shortened V by 0 bases and J by 1 base, and 7 bases separated the two germline ends. This CDR3 is 15 amino acids long. Germline V gene sequence: CDR1 MNHNS, CDR2 SASEGT. The DNA for the CDR3 is TGTGCCAGCAGTGAAGCACGGGGGTCTGGAAACACCATATATTTT. As protein: CASSEARGSGNTIYF.

The chain joins TRBV4-3 to TRBJ2-3, with 7 bases lining up with TRBD1. This CDR3 has 17 amino acids. Germline CDR1 and CDR2: LGHNA and YSLEER. Losses at the gene ends were 1 base for V and 6 bases for J; bases not matched to a gene: 13. The CDR3 loop reads CASSQATTGTVRDTQYF. Here the CDR3 DNA reads TGCGCCAGCAGCCAAGCTACTACCGGGACAGTCAGGGATACGCAGTATTTT.

The chain employs TRBV4-3 and TRBJ2-5; TRBD2 matches 10 bases. Germline V lookup: CDR1 LGHNA, CDR2 YSLEER. Losses at the gene ends were 1 base for V and 3 bases for J; bases not matched to a gene: 5. This CDR3 has 16 amino acids. The CDR3 DNA follows: TGCGCCAGCAGCCAAGGATTTCTAGCGGGGGAAGAGACCCAGTACTTC. Translating gives CASSQGFLAGEETQYF.

The J gene is TRBJ1-6, the V gene TRBV6-1; D might be TRBD1 (5 bases). CDR3 length: 14 residues. The V gene's germline CDR1 is MNHNS and CDR2 SASEGT. V shed 8 bases and J shed 13 bases, with 21 bases lying between them. The DNA of the CDR3 is TGTGCCAGCCGGCCCGGGGGGGAGAGTTCTCCCCTCCACTTT. Protein: CASRPGGESSPLHF.

The J gene is TRBJ2-7, the V gene TRBV5-1; 9 bases agree with TRBD1. The length of the CDR3 is 15 residues. Germline CDR1 is SGHRS and CDR2 is YFSETQ. Trimming took 2 bases from V and 5 from J; bases not matched to a gene: 8. The CDR3 bases are TGCGCCAGCAGCTTCGGTCTGGACAGGGGAAACGAGCAGTACTTC. It yields the protein CASSFGLDRGNEQYF.

V gene TRBV4-2 combines with J gene TRBJ1-4, with D perhaps TRBD1 (6 bases). V lost 8 bases, J lost 3 bases, and 22 bases lay in between. Germline V lookup: CDR1 LGHNA, CDR2 YNFKEQ. This CDR3 is 17 amino acids long. CDR3 loop: CASPPAPEQGPNEKLFF. For the CDR3, the DNA is TGTGCCAGCCCCCCCGCCCCGGAACAGGGCCCTAATGAAAAACTGTTTTTT.

The chain is built from TRBV9 and TRBJ2-3; 7 nucleotides match TRBD2. Per germline, CDR1 SGDLS and CDR2 YYNGEE. V lost 3 bases, J lost 1 base, and 11 bases stayed unmatched. CDR3 length: 17 amino acids. The CDR3 DNA is TGTGCCAGCAGCGCCCCCCAGAGCACTAGCGGCACAGATACGCAGTATTTT. Translation gives CASSAPQSTSGTDTQYF.

The chain is built from TRBV7-9 and TRBJ1-4; no clear D gene. V was clipped by 2 bases and J by 8 bases, with 15 bases between them. This CDR3 spans 15 amino acids. Germline V CDR1 and CDR2: SEHNR, FQNEAQ (reference sequence). The CDR3 protein is CASSLREGAGEKLFF. CDR3 nucleotide sequence: TGTGCCAGCAGCTTAAGGGAGGGCGCGGGCGAAAAACTGTTTTTT.

The V call is TRBV6-5, the J call TRBJ2-7; 10 bases agree with TRBD2. This CDR3 region has 15 residues. The J segment lost 3 bases and the V segment lost 6 bases, leaving 8 bases of the junction unmatched. The germline CDR1 and CDR2 sequences are MNHEY and SVGAGI. The CDR3 bases are TGTGCCAGCAGCCGAGGGGCTAGCGGGGGCTACGAGCAGTACTTC. Protein sequence: CASSRGASGGYEQYF.

The CDR3 loop is CASSKNDRVPLWSYTF. For the CDR3, the DNA is TGTGCCAGTAGTAAAAACGACAGGGTACCTCTATGGAGCTACACCTTC. The gene calls are TRBV19 and TRBJ1-2, with 7 bases fitting TRBD1. Germline trimming cut 4 bases from V and 9 bases from J; bases unmatched to any gene: 17. From germline, CDR1 is LNHDA and CDR2 SQIVND (reference sequence). The CDR3 sequence is 16 residues long.

This rearrangement joins TRBV11-2 to TRBJ1-1; 9 bases match TRBD1. The CDR3 length is 14 residues. V dropped 5 bases and J dropped 3; count of bases not matched to a gene: 4. Germline-derived CDR1 and CDR2 are SGHAT and FQNNGV. CDR3 protein: CASSADRGYTEAFF. CDR3 coding DNA: TGTGCCAGCAGCGCCGACAGGGGGTACACTGAAGCTTTCTTT.